This note documents a single TCR beta chain sequence. What it recognizes is unknown. The data stem from a study of identical twins. Findings and limits, study-wide: Modelling underestimated the level of out-of-frame TCR alpha sharing observed in monozygotic twins.

TCRdb itself ran the 5' RACE reads through MiXCR, one entry per CDR3 protein. In the table there are fewer than 250,000 distinct CDR3 sequences, 15% to 20% of which are singletons. V shed 3 bases, J shed 8 bases, and the junction held 5 bases outside the gene matches. The germline V gene has CDR1 PRHDT and CDR2 FYEKMQ (reference sequence). The CDR3 totals 14 residues. These data also featured in a second study, about T cells expressing NK-cell markers. This second report adds: Of the CD8+ T cells in about 6 donors, roughly 1.0-7.5% belonged to dominant NKG2C+ clonotypes. The HCMV specificity of the expanded NKG2C+ T cell clones stayed unresolved.

The chain combines TRBV13 with TRBJ2-1, with 9 nucleotides matching TRBD2. The specimen was CD8+ T cells sorted from blood. The sequence came from a woman between 18 and 29 years old in good health. CDR3: CASSFAGGRHEQFF. The DNA of the CDR3 is TGTGCCAGCAGCTTTGCGGGAGGGAGGCATGAGCAGTTCTTC.